The source of this T cell receptor (beta chain) is a study of T cells after yellow fever vaccination. Study-level findings and limits: A small proportion of clonotypes was detected in both the CD4 and CD8 compartments. The study noted that FACS-sorted repertoires could contain abundant clonotypes contaminating from the bulk population.

This clonotype was detected a few times. Its antigen remains unidentified. 5'RACE template switching generated TCR cDNA, adding a universal primer site and UMIs. TCRdb re-called the 5' RACE reads through MiXCR, storing one row per CDR3 protein. The table records some 350,000 distinct CDR3 sequences, 8.7% of them present only once. Germline CDR1 is MNHEY and CDR2 is SVGEGT. The CDR3 extends over 13 amino acids. V was pared by 8 bases and J by 4 bases, with 11 bases between. The rearrangement links TRBV6-2 or TRBV6-3 to TRBJ1-4, with a possible D match to TRBD1 (5 bases). The sample here was PBMCs, taken on the day of the first yellow fever vaccination. This receptor was obtained from a man younger than 35 who received the YFV17D yellow fever vaccine. This CDR3 is CASSPGVNEKLFF. The CDR3 DNA reads TGTGCCAGCTCGCCGGGGGTTAATGAAAAACTGTTTTTT.